A selection of T cell receptor beta chains follows, all from one sample in a study of identical twins. TCRdb reprocessed the 5' RACE reads with MiXCR, giving one entry per CDR3 protein. The sample yields approximately 1.8 million distinct CDR3 sequences, under 35% seen once. The sequencing input was cord blood. These receptors all come from a newborn girl in good health. Both conserved end residues are part of each CDR3. The D gene is left open where the match is weak. Not every row has a clone size; where given, it reads once, few, many or a size class.

-	TRBV4-1	TRBJ1-2	-	CASSQEDGSYGYTF	TGCGCCAGCAGCCAAGAAGACGGCAGCTATGGCTACACCTTC
-	TRBV6-1	TRBJ2-7	TRBD1	CASSEQGTGYEQYF	TGTGCCAGCAGTGAACAGGGGACAGGCTACGAGCAGTACTTC
-	TRBV20-1	TRBJ2-7	TRBD1	CSADRVAYGQYF	TGCAGTGCAGACAGGGTAGCCTACGGGCAGTACTTC
few	TRBV4-1	TRBJ2-1	TRBD2	CASSRLSGALYNEQFF	TGCGCCAGCAGCCGCCTTAGCGGGGCCCTTTATAATGAGCAGTTCTTC
few	TRBV5-1	TRBJ2-3	-	CASSLWGKATDTQYF	TGCGCCAGCAGCTTGTGGGGAAAGGCGACAGATACGCAGTATTTT
-	TRBV20-1	TRBJ2-4	TRBD2	CSARVGRGEAKNIQYF	TGCAGTGCTAGAGTGGGACGGGGGGAGGCCAAAAACATTCAGTACTTC
-	TRBV24-1	TRBJ2-1	TRBD2	CATSEASGGTYNEQFF	TGTGCCACCAGTGAGGCTAGCGGGGGGACCTACAATGAGCAGTTCTTC
-	TRBV12-3/TRBV12-4	TRBJ2-6	-	CASSLMVSGANVLTF	TGTGCCAGCAGTTTGATGGTCTCTGGGGCCAACGTCCTGACTTTC
-	TRBV2	TRBJ2-7	-	CASSVRGPSHEQYF	TGTGCCAGCAGTGTAAGGGGCCCGTCCCACGAGCAGTACTTC
-	TRBV29-1	TRBJ2-1	TRBD1	CSVVRDRANEQFF	TGCAGCGTTGTCCGGGACAGGGCCAATGAGCAGTTCTTC
-	TRBV20-1	TRBJ2-3	-	CSASGVAGTDTQYF	TGCAGTGCTAGTGGGGTAGCGGGCACAGATACGCAGTATTTT
-	TRBV27	TRBJ2-1	TRBD1	CASSFGETGTNEQFF	TGTGCCAGCAGTTTTGGAGAGACAGGGACCAATGAGCAGTTCTTC
few	TRBV5-6	TRBJ2-7	-	CASSFWKQAKYEQYF	TGTGCCAGCAGCTTCTGGAAACAGGCCAAATACGAGCAGTACTTC
-	TRBV3-1	TRBJ2-7	-	CASSQDGIVEQYF	TGTGCCAGCAGCCAAGATGGAATAGTCGAGCAGTACTTC
few	TRBV28	TRBJ2-3	TRBD2	CASRTGTRPGTQYF	TGTGCCAGCAGAACCGGGACTAGGCCAGGTACGCAGTATTTT
-	TRBV10-2	TRBJ1-4	TRBD1	CASRSGQGTFLEKLFF	TGCGCCAGCAGGTCGGGACAGGGCACCTTTCTTGAAAAACTGTTTTTT
-	TRBV28	TRBJ1-5	-	CASIQDGSNQPQHF	TGTGCCAGCATCCAGGACGGCAGCAATCAGCCCCAGCATTTT
-	TRBV27	TRBJ1-6	TRBD1	CASSRGGDRDSPLHF	TGTGCCAGCAGTAGGGGTGGGGACAGGGATTCACCCCTCCACTTT
-	TRBV20-1	TRBJ2-7	-	CSANQYRTFSYEQYF	TGCAGTGCAAACCAATACCGGACCTTCTCCTACGAGCAGTACTTC
-	TRBV12-3/TRBV12-4	TRBJ2-3	-	CASLRAHTQYF	TGTGCCAGCCTGAGGGCACATACGCAGTATTTT
-	TRBV7-2	TRBJ1-2	-	CASSLASRYGYTF	TGTGCCAGCAGCTTAGCCTCTAGGTATGGCTACACCTTC
few	TRBV20-1	TRBJ2-7	TRBD1	CSARARIGTGTYEQYF	TGCAGTGCTAGAGCTCGTATTGGGACAGGGACCTACGAGCAGTACTTC
few	TRBV2	TRBJ2-1	TRBD2	CASAGTSGSNEQFF	TGTGCCAGCGCCGGGACTAGCGGGAGCAATGAGCAGTTCTTC
-	TRBV12-3/TRBV12-4	TRBJ2-7	-	CASSLNSLAYEQYF	TGTGCCAGCAGTTTAAATTCGCTCGCCTACGAGCAGTACTTC
-	TRBV7-2	TRBJ1-1	-	CASSLVYGQNTEAFF	TGTGCCAGCAGCTTAGTTTACGGGCAGAACACTGAAGCTTTCTTT
-	TRBV4-2	TRBJ2-3	-	CASSHEGTDTQYF	TGTGCCAGCAGCCACGAGGGCACAGATACGCAGTATTTT
few	TRBV6-5	TRBJ2-7	TRBD2	CASSPSGSVSYEQYF	TGTGCCAGCAGCCCCAGCGGGAGTGTATCCTACGAGCAGTACTTC
-	TRBV10-3	TRBJ2-5	TRBD2	CAIGLAGEKETQYF	TGTGCCATTGGACTAGCGGGGGAGAAAGAGACCCAGTACTTC
-	TRBV5-1	TRBJ1-1	-	CASSLLAGEAFF	TGCGCCAGCAGCTTGTTAGCAGGAGAAGCTTTCTTT
-	TRBV3-1	TRBJ2-7	TRBD2	CASSQPRTSGGAYEQYF	TGTGCCAGCAGCCAACCTCGGACTAGCGGGGGGGCCTACGAGCAGTACTTC
-	TRBV12-3/TRBV12-4	TRBJ2-1	-	CASHRKLANNEQFF	TGTGCCAGCCATCGGAAGCTAGCGAACAATGAGCAGTTCTTC
-	TRBV6-1	TRBJ1-5	-	CASSEGLIYSNQPQHF	TGTGCCAGCAGTGAAGGACTGATTTATAGCAATCAGCCCCAGCATTTT
-	TRBV5-1	TRBJ2-7	TRBD2	CASSSDSGSSYNEQYF	TGCGCCAGCAGCTCTGATAGCGGGAGTTCCTACAATGAGCAGTACTTC
-	TRBV11-2	TRBJ2-7	TRBD2	CASSSPGTIPPEQYF	TGTGCCAGCAGCTCCCCCGGGACTATTCCGCCCGAGCAGTACTTC
-	TRBV30	TRBJ1-1	TRBD1	CAWSVQGGDTEAFF	TGTGCCTGGAGTGTACAGGGGGGGGACACTGAAGCTTTCTTT
once	TRBV6-1	TRBJ1-5	TRBD1	CASSAGTGWQPQHF	TGTGCCAGCAGTGCCGGGACAGGGTGGCAGCCCCAGCATTTT
-	TRBV6-1	TRBJ1-2	-	CASSVLSANYGYTF	TGTGCCAGCAGTGTTCTCAGTGCCAACTATGGCTACACCTTC
-	TRBV10-3	TRBJ1-5	-	CAIRGVSDQPQHF	TGTGCCATCAGGGGGGTGTCCGATCAGCCCCAGCATTTT
many	TRBV4-2	TRBJ2-7	-	CASSQDHTSYEQYF	TGTGCCAGCAGCCAAGATCACACCTCCTACGAGCAGTACTTC
-	TRBV12-3/TRBV12-4	TRBJ1-1	-	CASRSAGQMNTEAFF	TGTGCCAGCAGGAGCGCAGGGCAGATGAACACTGAAGCTTTCTTT
-	TRBV20-1	TRBJ2-3	-	CSASVAGGTDTQYF	TGCAGTGCTAGTGTGGCAGGGGGCACAGATACGCAGTATTTT
few	TRBV11-2	TRBJ2-3	-	CASSWSDTDTQYF	TGTGCCAGCAGCTGGTCCGACACAGATACACAGTATTTT